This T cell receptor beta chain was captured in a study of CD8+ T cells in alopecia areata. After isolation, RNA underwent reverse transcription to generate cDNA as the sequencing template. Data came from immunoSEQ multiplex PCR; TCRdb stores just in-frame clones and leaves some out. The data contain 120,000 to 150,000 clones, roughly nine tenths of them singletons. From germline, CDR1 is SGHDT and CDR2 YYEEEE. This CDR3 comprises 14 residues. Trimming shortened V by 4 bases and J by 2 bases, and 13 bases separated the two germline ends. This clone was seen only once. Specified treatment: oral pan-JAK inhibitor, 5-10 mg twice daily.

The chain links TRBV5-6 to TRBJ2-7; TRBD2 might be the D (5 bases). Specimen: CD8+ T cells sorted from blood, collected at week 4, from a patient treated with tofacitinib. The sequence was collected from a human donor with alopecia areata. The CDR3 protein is CASSGEGSPYEQYF. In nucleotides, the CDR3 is TGTGCCAGCAGCGGCGAGGGCAGTCCCTACGAGCAGTACTTC.